This T cell receptor beta chain was recovered during a study of spatial heterogeneity in lung cancer. As for time point: sample taken at primary tumor resection. The study sequenced unsorted whole RNA from tumor, nontumor lung or frozen PBMC. Trimming pared 3 bases from V and 4 bases from J, leaving 18 bases between. This CDR3 has 15 amino acids. Germline assignment: CDR1 DFQATT and CDR2 SNEGSKA (reference sequence). In the library, each TCR cDNA molecule bore its own unique molecular identifier. TCRdb re-analysed the 5' RACE reads in MiXCR, keeping a single row per CDR3 protein. In the table there are tens of thousands of distinct CDR3 sequences, about 12% of which are singletons. There are a few counts of this clonotype.

The sequencing used PBMCs, collected at surgery. The sequence came from a male donor with early-stage non-small cell lung cancer. V is TRBV20-1 and J is TRBJ1-2; TRBD1 is a possible D gene (5 bases). The CDR3 region is CSARPPADRPYGYTF. In DNA form, the CDR3 reads TGCAGTGCTAGGCCCCCGGCCGACAGACCCTATGGCTACACCTTC.